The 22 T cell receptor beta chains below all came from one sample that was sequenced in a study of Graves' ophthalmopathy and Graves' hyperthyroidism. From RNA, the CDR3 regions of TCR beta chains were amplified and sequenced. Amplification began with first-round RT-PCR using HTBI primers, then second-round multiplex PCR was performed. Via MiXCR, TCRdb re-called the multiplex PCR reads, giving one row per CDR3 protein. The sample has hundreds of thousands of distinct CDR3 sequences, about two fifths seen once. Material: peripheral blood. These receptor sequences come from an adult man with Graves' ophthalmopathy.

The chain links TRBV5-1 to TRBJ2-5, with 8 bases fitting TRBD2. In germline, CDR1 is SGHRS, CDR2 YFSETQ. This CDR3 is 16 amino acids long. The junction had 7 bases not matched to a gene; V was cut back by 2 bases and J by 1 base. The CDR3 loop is CASSFRVAGTQETQYF. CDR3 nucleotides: TGCGCCAGCAGCTTTCGAGTAGCGGGGACCCAAGAGACCCAGTACTTC.

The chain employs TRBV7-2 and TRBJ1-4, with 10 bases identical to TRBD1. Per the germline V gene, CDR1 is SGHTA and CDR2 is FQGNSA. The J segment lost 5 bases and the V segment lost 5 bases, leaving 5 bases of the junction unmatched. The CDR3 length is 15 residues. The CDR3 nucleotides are TGTGCCAGCAGCCGGACAGGGGGAAGAAATGAAAAACTGTTTTTT. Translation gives CASSRTGGRNEKLFF.

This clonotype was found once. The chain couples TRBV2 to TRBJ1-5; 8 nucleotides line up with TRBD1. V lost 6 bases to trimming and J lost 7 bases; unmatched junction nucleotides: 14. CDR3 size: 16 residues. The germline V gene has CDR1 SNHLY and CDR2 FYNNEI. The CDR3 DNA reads TGTGCCAGCAGGGACTTACCCGGGACAGGAGCGCAGCCCCAGCATTTT. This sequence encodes CASRDLPGTGAQPQHF.

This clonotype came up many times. CDR3 sequence: CASSQQGEDLSGYTF. The CDR3 bases are TGTGCCAGCAGTCAACAGGGGGAAGATCTCTCTGGCTACACCTTC. This rearrangement joins TRBV12-3 or TRBV12-4 to TRBJ1-2, with TRBD1 matching 8 bases. The CDR3 consists of 15 residues. V was pared by 5 bases and J by 7 bases, with 12 bases of the junction left unmatched.

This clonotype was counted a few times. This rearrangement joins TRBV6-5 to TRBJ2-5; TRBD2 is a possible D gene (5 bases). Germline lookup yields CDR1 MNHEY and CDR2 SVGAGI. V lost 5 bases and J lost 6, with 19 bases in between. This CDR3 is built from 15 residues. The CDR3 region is CASSEPGFLGKTQYF. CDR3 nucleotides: TGTGCCAGCAGTGAACCGGGGTTTCTGGGGAAGACCCAGTACTTC.

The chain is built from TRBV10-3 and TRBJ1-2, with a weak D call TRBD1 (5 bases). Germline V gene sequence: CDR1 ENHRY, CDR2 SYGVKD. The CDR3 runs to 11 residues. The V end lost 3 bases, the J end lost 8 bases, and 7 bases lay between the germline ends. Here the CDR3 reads CAISDEGGYTF. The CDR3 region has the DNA TGTGCCATCAGTGATGAGGGGGGCTACACCTTC.

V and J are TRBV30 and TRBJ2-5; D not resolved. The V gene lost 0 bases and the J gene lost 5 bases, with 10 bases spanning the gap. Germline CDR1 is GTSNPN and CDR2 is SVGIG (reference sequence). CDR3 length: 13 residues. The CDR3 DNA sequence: TGTGCCTGGAGTGTACACATGGCTGAGACCCAGTACTTC. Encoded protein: CAWSVHMAETQYF.

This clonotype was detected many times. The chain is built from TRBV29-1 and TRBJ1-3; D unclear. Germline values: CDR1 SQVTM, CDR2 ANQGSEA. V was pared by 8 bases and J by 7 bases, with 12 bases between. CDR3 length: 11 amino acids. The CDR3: CSIQEVNTIYF. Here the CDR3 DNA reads TGCAGCATCCAGGAAGTGAACACCATATATTTT.

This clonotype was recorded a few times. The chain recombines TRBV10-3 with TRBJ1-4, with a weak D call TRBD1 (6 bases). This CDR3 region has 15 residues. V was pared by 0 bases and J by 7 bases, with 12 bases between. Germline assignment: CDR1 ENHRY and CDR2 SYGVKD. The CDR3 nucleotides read TGTGCCATCAGTGAGTCACCGGGGGCTGGTGAAAAACTGTTTTTT. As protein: CAISESPGAGEKLFF.

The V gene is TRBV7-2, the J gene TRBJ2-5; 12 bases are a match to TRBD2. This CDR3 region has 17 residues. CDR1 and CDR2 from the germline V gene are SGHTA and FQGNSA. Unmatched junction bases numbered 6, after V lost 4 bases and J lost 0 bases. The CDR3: CASSSTSGGIYQETQYF. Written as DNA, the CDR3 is TGTGCCAGCAGCTCGACTAGCGGGGGTATATACCAAGAGACCCAGTACTTC.

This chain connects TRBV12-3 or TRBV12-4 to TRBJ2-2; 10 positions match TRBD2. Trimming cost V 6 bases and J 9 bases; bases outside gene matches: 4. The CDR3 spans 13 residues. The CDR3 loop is CASSRSGGWELFF. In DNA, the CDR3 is TGTGCCAGCAGCCGTAGCGGGGGGTGGGAGCTGTTTTTT.

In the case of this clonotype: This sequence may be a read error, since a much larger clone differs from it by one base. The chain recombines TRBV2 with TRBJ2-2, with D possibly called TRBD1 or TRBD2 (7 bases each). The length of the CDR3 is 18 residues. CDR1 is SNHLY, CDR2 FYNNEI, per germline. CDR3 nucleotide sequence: TGTGCCAGCGGTGAATCGGGGGGACAGCTCTCGAACACCGGGGAGCTGTTTTTT. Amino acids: CASGESGGQLSNTGELFF.

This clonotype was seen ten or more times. The CDR3 reads CASSSQGGDSPLHF. In DNA, the CDR3 is TGTGCCAGCAGCTCACAGGGTGGGGATTCACCCCTCCACTTT. V gene TRBV7-3 combines with J gene TRBJ1-6; TRBD1 is a possible D gene (6 bases). The CDR3 is made up of 14 amino acids. Germline values: CDR1 SGHTA, CDR2 FQGTGA. V was clipped by 4 bases and J by 8 bases, with 12 bases between them.

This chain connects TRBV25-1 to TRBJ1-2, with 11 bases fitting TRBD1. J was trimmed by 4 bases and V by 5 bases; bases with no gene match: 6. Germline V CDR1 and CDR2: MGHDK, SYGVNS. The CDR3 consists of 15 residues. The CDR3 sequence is CASSRGTGGSYGYTF. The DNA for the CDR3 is TGTGCCAGCAGTCGAGGGACAGGGGGTAGCTATGGCTACACCTTC.

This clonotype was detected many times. The CDR3 sequence: CAIRGVNTEAFF. The CDR3 nucleotides read TGTGCCATCAGGGGGGTGAACACTGAAGCTTTCTTT. V and J are TRBV10-3 and TRBJ1-1, with D perhaps TRBD1 (5 bases). Germline values: CDR1 ENHRY, CDR2 SYGVKD. The ends were cut back, 6 bases at V and 0 bases at J, with 5 bases in the middle. The CDR3 runs to 12 residues.

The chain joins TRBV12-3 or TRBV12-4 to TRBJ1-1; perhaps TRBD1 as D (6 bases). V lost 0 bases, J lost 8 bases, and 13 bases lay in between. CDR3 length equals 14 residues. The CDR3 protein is CASSLAEGDIEAFF. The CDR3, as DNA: TGTGCCAGCAGTTTAGCGGAGGGGGACATAGAAGCTTTCTTT.

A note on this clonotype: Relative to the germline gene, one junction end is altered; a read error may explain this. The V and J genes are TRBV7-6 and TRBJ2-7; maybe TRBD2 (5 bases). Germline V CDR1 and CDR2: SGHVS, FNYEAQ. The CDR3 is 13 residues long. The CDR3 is CASSQSVGGERYF. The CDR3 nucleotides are TGTGCCAGCAGCCAGAGTGTGGGTGGGGAGCGGTACTTC.

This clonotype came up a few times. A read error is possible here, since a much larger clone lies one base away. Here the CDR3 DNA reads TGTGCCATCAGTGAGTCGGGTCAGTTGCCCTACGGGCAGTACTTC. Residues: CAISESGQLPYGQYF. This chain joins TRBV10-3 and TRBJ2-7; D not certain. The CDR3 sequence is 15 residues long. Per the germline V gene, CDR1 is ENHRY and CDR2 is SYGVKD.

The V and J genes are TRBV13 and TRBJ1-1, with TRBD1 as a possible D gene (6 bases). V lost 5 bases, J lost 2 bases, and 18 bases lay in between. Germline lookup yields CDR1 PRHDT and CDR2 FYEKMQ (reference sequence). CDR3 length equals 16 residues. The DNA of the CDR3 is TGTGCCAGCAGCGATGCAGCGGGGGGGGCAAACACTGAAGCTTTCTTT. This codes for CASSDAAGGANTEAFF.

CDR3 amino acids: CAISEGVATDTQYF. CDR3 in DNA: TGTGCCATCAGTGAGGGGGTAGCCACAGATACGCAGTATTTT. This chain joins TRBV10-3 and TRBJ2-3; D uncertain. The length of the CDR3 is 14 residues. V gave up 2 bases and J gave up 2 bases, with 8 bases separating them. Germline assignment: CDR1 ENHRY and CDR2 SYGVKD.

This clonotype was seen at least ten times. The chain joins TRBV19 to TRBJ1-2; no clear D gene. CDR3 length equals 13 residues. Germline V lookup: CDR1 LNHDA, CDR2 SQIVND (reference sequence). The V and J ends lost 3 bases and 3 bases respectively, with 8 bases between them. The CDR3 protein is CASSIPQDYGYTF. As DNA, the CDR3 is TGTGCCAGTAGTATCCCCCAAGACTATGGCTACACCTTC.

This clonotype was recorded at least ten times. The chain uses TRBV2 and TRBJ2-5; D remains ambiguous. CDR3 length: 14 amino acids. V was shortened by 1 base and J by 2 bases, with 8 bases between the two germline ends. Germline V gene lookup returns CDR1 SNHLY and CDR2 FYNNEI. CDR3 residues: CASSEVTMQETQYF. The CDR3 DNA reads TGTGCCAGCAGTGAAGTTACTATGCAAGAGACCCAGTACTTC.